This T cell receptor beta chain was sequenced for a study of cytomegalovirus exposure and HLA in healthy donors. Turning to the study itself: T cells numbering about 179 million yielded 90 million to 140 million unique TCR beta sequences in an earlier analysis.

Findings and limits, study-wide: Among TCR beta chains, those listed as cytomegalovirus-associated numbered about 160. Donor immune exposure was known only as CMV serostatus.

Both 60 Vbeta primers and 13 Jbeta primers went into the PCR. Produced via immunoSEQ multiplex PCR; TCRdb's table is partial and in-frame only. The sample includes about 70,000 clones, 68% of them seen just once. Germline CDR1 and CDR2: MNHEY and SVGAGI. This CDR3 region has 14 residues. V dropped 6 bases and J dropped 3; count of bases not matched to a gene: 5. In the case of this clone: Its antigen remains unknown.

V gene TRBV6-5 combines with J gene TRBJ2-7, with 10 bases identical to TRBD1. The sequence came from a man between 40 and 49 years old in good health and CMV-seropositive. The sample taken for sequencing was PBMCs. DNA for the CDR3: TGTGCCAGCAGGCCCCGGGACAGGGGCTACGAGCAGTACTTC. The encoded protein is CASRPRDRGYEQYF.